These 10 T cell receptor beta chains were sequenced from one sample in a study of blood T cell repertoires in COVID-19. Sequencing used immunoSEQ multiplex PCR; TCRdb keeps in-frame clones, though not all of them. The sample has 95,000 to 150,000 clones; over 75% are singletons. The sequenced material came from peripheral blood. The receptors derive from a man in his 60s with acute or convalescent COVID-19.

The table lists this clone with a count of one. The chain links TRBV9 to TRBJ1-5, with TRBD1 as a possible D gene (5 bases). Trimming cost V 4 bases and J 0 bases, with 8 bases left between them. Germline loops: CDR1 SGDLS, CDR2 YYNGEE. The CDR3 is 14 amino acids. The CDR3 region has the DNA TGTGCCAGCAGCCCTCAGGGTAGCAATCAGCCCCAGCATTTT. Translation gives CASSPQGSNQPQHF.

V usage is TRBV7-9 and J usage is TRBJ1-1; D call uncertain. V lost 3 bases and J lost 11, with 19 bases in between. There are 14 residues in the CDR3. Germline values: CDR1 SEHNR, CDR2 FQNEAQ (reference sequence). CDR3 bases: TGTGCCAGCAGCTTCAGCGGCCTTAACCCGACGGCTTTCTTT. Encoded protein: CASSFSGLNPTAFF.

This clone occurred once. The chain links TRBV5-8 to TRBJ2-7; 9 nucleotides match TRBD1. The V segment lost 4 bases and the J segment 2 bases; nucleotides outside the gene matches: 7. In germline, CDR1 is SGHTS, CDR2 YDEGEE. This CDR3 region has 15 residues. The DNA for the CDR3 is TGTGCCAGCAGCAAATACGGGACAGGGCCCTACGAGCAGTACTTC. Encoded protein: CASSKYGTGPYEQYF.

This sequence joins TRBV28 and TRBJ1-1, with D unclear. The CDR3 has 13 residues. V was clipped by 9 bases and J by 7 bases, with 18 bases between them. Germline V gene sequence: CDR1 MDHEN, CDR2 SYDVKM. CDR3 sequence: CASTNAGEGEAFF. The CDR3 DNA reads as TGTGCCAGTACCAATGCGGGAGAGGGTGAAGCTTTCTTT. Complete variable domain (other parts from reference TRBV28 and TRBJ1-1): DVKVTQSSRYLVKRTGEKVFLECVQDMDHENMFWYRQDPGLGLRLIYFSYDVKMKEKGDIPEGYSVSREKKERFSLILESASTNQTSMYLCASTNAGEGEAFFGQGTRLTVV.

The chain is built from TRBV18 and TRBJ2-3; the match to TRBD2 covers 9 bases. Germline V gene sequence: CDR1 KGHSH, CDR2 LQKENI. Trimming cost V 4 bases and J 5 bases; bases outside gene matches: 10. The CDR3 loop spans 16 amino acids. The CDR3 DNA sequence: TGTGCCAGCTCACAACGGACTAGCGACGGTCAAGATACGCAGTATTTT. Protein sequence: CASSQRTSDGQDTQYF.

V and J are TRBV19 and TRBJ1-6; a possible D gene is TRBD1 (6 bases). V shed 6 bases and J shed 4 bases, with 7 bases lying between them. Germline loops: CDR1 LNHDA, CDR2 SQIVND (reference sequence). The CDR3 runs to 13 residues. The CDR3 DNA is TGTGCCAGTAGCGGACAGTATAATTCACCCCTCCACTTT. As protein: CASSGQYNSPLHF.

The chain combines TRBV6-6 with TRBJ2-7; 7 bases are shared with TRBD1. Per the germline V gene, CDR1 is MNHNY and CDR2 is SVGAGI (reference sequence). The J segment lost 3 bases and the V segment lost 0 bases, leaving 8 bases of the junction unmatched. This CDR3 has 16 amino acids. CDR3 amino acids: CASSYSSDRASYEQYF. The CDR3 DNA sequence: TGTGCCAGCAGTTACTCGAGCGACAGGGCCAGCTACGAGCAGTACTTC.

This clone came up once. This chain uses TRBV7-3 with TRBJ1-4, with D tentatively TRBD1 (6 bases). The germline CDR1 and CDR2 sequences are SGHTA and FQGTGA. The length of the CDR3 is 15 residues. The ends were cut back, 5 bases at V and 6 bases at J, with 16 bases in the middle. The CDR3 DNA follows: TGTGCCAGCAGCCCTGGGGGCGGACCCCATGAAAAACTGTTTTTT. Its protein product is CASSPGGGPHEKLFF.

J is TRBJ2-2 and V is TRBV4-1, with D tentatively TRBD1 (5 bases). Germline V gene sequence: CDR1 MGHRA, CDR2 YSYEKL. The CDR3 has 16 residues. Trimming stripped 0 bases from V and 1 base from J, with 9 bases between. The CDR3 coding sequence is TGCGCCAGCAGCCAAGATAGGGGCAGGAACACCGGGGAGCTGTTTTTT. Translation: CASSQDRGRNTGELFF.

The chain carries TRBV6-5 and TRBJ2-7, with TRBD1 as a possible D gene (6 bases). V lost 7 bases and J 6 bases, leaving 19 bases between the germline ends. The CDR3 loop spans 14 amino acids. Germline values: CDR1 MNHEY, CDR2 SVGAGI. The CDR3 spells CASTPQGPLSEQYF. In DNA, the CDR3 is TGTGCCAGCACTCCACAGGGCCCTCTCTCCGAGCAGTACTTC.